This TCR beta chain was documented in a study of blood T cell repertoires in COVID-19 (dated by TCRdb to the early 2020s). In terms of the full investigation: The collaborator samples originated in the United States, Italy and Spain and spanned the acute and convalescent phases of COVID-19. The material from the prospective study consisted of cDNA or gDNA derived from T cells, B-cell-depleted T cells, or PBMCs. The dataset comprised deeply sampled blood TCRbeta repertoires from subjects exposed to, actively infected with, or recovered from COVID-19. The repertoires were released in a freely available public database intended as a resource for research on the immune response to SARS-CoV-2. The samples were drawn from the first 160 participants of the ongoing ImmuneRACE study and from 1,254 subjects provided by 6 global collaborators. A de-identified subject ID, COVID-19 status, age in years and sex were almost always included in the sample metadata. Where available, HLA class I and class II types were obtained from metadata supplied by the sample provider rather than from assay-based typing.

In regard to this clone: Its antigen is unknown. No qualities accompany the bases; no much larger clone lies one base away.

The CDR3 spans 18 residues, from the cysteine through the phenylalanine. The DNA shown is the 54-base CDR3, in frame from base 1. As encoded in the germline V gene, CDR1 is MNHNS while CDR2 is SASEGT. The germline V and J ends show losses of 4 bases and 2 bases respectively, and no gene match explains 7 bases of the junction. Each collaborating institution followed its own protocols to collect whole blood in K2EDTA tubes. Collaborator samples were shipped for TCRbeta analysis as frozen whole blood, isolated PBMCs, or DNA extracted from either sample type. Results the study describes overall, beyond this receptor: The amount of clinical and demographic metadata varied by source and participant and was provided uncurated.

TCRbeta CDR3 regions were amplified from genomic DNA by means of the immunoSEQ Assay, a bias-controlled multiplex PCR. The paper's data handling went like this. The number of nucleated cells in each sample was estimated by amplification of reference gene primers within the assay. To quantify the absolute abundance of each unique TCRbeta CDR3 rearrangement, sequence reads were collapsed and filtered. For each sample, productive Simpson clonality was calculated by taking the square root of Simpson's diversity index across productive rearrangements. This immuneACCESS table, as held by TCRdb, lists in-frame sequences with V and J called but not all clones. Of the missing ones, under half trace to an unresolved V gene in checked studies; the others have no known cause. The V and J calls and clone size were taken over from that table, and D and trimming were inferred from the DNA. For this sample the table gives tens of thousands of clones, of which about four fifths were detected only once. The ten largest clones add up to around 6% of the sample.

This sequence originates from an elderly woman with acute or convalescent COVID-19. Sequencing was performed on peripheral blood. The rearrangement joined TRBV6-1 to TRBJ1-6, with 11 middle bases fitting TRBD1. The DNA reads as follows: TGTGCCAGCAGTGTCGGACAGGGGGCTTTCCCCTATAATTCACCCCTCCACTTT. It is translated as CASSVGQGAFPYNSPLHF.